This TCR beta chain derives from a study of cytomegalovirus exposure and HLA in healthy donors. Study-wide results and caveats: The study labeled roughly 160 TCR beta chains cytomegalovirus-associated.

The V end was cut by 2 bases, the J end by 6 bases, with 16 bases between. The CDR3 is 16 amino acids. Germline CDR1 SNHLY, CDR2 FYNNEI. Amplification used 60 Vbeta primers and 13 Jbeta primers. Profiling relied on immunoSEQ multiplex PCR, and the TCRdb table lists in-frame clones only, not all of them. This table has some 120,000 clones, around 78% appearing once. Healthy bone marrow donors formed the donor group. As regards this clone: Its antigen is as yet unknown.

Specimen: PBMCs. The chain has TRBV2 and TRBJ2-2, with D perhaps matching TRBD2 (6 bases). This TCR was recovered from a man between 40 and 49 years old in good health and CMV-seronegative. The CDR3 DNA follows: TGTGCCAGCAGTGAACGGGCTAGCCGGGGGTCCGGGGAGCTGTTTTTT. Translating gives CASSERASRGSGELFF.